Listed below are T cell receptor beta chains from one sample, sequenced in a study of Ad26.COV2.S vaccination and SARS-CoV-2 variants. The protocol was immunoSEQ multiplex PCR, while the TCRdb copy is restricted to in-frame clones and leaves out a portion. The table has 300,000 to 350,000 clones, 85% to 90% seen once. The sample consisted of peripheral blood, taken in a trial of Ad26.COV2.S vaccine versus placebo. These TCRs come from a person between 18 and 65 years old who received the Ad26.COV2.S COVID-19 vaccine or a placebo. CDR3s include the opening cysteine and the closing phenylalanine or tryptophan. D genes are given only for firm matches. Clone sizes are given selectively: once, few, many, or a class where the clone is expanded.

v_gene	d_gene	j_gene	abundance	CDR3aa	CDR3nt
TRBV7-2	TRBD1	TRBJ1-2	-	CASSLGTGVGYGYTF	TGTGCCAGCAGCTTAGGAACAGGGGTGGGCTATGGCTACACCTTC
TRBV19	-	TRBJ1-1	-	CASSIDGGTGTEAFF	TGTGCCAGTAGTATCGACGGGGGAACAGGCACTGAAGCTTTCTTT
TRBV4-3	TRBD1	TRBJ2-1	once	CASSQTGSNEQFF	TGCGCCAGCAGCCAGACAGGGTCGAATGAGCAGTTCTTC
TRBV7-8	-	TRBJ1-5	-	CASSSRSQPQHF	TGTGCCAGCAGCTCCCGGTCTCAGCCCCAGCATTTT
TRBV5-1	TRBD2	TRBJ2-3	-	CASSPLPVRFGGRGRTDTQYF	TGCGCCAGCAGCCCCTTACCCGTTAGATTCGGGGGGAGAGGGAGAACAGATACGCAGTATTTT
TRBV6-5	-	TRBJ1-5	-	CASSLDSNQPQHF	TGTGCCAGCAGCCTAGACAGCAATCAGCCCCAGCATTTT
TRBV6-5	-	TRBJ2-1	once	CASSRTDSYNEQFF	TGTGCCAGCAGTAGGACAGACTCCTACAATGAGCAGTTCTTC
TRBV4-2	-	TRBJ2-2	once	CASSQVAKGGKGGELFF	TGTGCCAGCAGCCAGGTGGCAAAGGGGGGCAAGGGCGGGGAGCTGTTTTTT
TRBV11-2	-	TRBJ1-6	-	CASSSTGFNSPLHF	TGTGCCAGCAGCTCGACAGGTTTTAATTCACCCCTCCACTTT
TRBV30	-	TRBJ1-5	once	CAWSHSSNQPQHF	TGTGCCTGGAGTCATTCCAGCAATCAGCCCCAGCATTTT
TRBV24-1	TRBD2	TRBJ2-3	-	CATSDKTSDWDTQYF	TGTGCCACCAGTGATAAGACTAGCGACTGGGATACGCAGTATTTT
TRBV7-9	TRBD1	TRBJ2-3	-	CASTIYGTGKENTQYF	TGTGCCAGCACCATTTACGGGACAGGAAAGGAAAATACGCAGTATTTT
TRBV4-3	TRBD2	TRBJ2-1	-	CASSPGGAPNNEQFF	TGCGCCAGCAGCCCGGGGGGGGCTCCTAACAATGAGCAGTTCTTC
TRBV7-3	-	TRBJ2-1	-	CASSLFGGEQFF	TGTGCCAGCAGCTTATTTGGAGGGGAGCAGTTCTTC
TRBV5-1	-	TRBJ2-4	-	CASSLTGATTLGIQYF	TGCGCCAGCAGCTTGACGGGGGCCACGACTTTAGGTATTCAGTACTTC
TRBV11-3	-	TRBJ1-2	-	CASSLEGTRFGYYGYTF	TGTGCCAGCAGCTTAGAAGGGACCCGGTTTGGATATTATGGCTACACCTTC
TRBV27	-	TRBJ1-5	once	CASSLQGSNQPQHF	TGTGCCAGCAGTTTACAGGGGAGCAATCAGCCCCAGCATTTT
TRBV19	-	TRBJ1-4	-	CASRTRDGGGEKLFF	TGTGCCAGTAGAACTAGGGACGGAGGAGGTGAAAAACTGTTTTTT
TRBV19	-	TRBJ1-5	once	CASRSQGNQPQHF	TGTGCCAGTAGATCACAGGGAAATCAGCCCCAGCATTTT
TRBV6-5	-	TRBJ1-5	-	CASSYSEDKQPQHF	TGTGCCAGCAGTTACTCTGAAGACAAACAGCCCCAGCATTTT
TRBV19	-	TRBJ1-5	-	CASSIDGYSNQPQHF	TGTGCCAGTAGTATTGACGGATATAGCAATCAGCCCCAGCATTTT
TRBV7-8	-	TRBJ2-5	once	CASSQGSFKTQYF	TGTGCCAGCAGCCAAGGGAGTTTCAAGACCCAGTACTTC
TRBV7-2	-	TRBJ1-4	-	CASSLSPGTVNEKLFF	TGTGCCAGCAGCTTATCCCCTGGGACGGTGAATGAAAAACTGTTTTTT
TRBV6-5	-	TRBJ2-1	-	CASSHDGYNEQFF	TGTGCCAGCAGCCACGACGGCTACAATGAGCAGTTCTTC
TRBV29-1	TRBD2	TRBJ2-3	-	CSVAGLAGVTDTQYF	TGCAGCGTCGCAGGACTAGCGGGGGTCACAGATACGCAGTATTTT
TRBV19	TRBD1	TRBJ2-7	-	CASSLRTGGSEQYF	TGTGCCAGTAGTCTGCGGACAGGGGGGTCGGAGCAGTACTTC
TRBV7-2	TRBD1	TRBJ1-5	-	CASSLSSTGNQPQHF	TGTGCCAGCAGCCTGTCCTCGACAGGGAATCAGCCCCAGCATTTT
TRBV29-1	-	TRBJ2-1	-	CSDASAGEQFF	TGCAGCGATGCTTCGGCGGGTGAGCAGTTCTTC
TRBV3-1/TRBV3-2	-	TRBJ1-5	-	CASSQELNQPQHF	TGTGCCAGCAGCCAAGAATTAAATCAGCCCCAGCATTTT
TRBV15	TRBD2	TRBJ2-3	-	CATSREGTSGSDTQYF	TGTGCCACCAGCAGGGAAGGGACTAGCGGGAGTGATACGCAGTATTTT
TRBV28	-	TRBJ2-1	-	CASLSRGKATNEQFF	TGTGCCAGCCTTTCCCGAGGGAAGGCCACTAATGAGCAGTTCTTC
TRBV9	-	TRBJ1-3	-	CASSALSGTGTLSGNTIYF	TGTGCCAGCAGTGCTTTGAGCGGGACGGGGACTCTCTCTGGAAACACCATATATTTT
TRBV5-1	-	TRBJ2-7	-	CASSLNGVGEQYF	TGCGCCAGCAGCTTGAATGGGGTTGGTGAGCAGTACTTC
TRBV21-1	-	TRBJ2-7	-	CASSKHMGRATYYEQYF	TGTGCCAGCAGCAAACACATGGGCAGGGCTACATACTACGAGCAGTACTTC
TRBV3-1/TRBV3-2	TRBD2	TRBJ2-3	-	CASSQVGSGGNTQYF	TGTGCCAGCAGCCAAGTGGGTAGCGGGGGGAATACGCAGTATTTT
TRBV14	-	TRBJ1-2	-	CASSQVLWGKEGGYTF	TGTGCCAGCAGCCAAGTGCTATGGGGGAAGGAGGGTGGCTACACCTTC
TRBV27	-	TRBJ2-3	-	CASSLLSGYTDTQYF	TGTGCCAGCAGTTTACTATCGGGGTACACAGATACGCAGTATTTT
TRBV7-2	-	TRBJ2-1	-	CASSDKSIGEQFF	TGTGCCAGCAGCGATAAGTCTATCGGTGAGCAGTTCTTC
TRBV6-1	TRBD2	TRBJ2-2	-	CASSEAPEEGGSLTGELFF	TGTGCCAGCAGTGAAGCCCCCGAGGAGGGCGGGAGCCTCACCGGGGAGCTGTTTTTT
TRBV18	TRBD2	TRBJ2-1	-	CASSPGLAGLTYNEQFF	TGTGCCAGCTCCCCGGGACTAGCGGGGCTGACCTACAATGAGCAGTTCTTC
TRBV18	-	TRBJ2-1	once	CASSLAVYNEQFF	TGTGCCAGCTCACTGGCGGTTTACAATGAGCAGTTCTTC
TRBV7-8	-	TRBJ1-1	-	CASSLVGYGNTEAFF	TGTGCCAGCAGCTTAGTGGGATACGGGAACACTGAAGCTTTCTTT
TRBV9	TRBD1	TRBJ1-4	-	CASSSRTGGAEKLFF	TGTGCCAGCAGCTCCCGGACAGGGGGCGCCGAAAAACTGTTTTTT
TRBV7-2	-	TRBJ2-1	-	CASSLYRGRTNEQFF	TGTGCCAGCAGCTTATACCGGGGACGAACGAATGAGCAGTTCTTC
TRBV18	TRBD1	TRBJ1-2	-	CASSPPTGAYGYTF	TGTGCCAGCTCACCACCTACAGGGGCCTATGGCTACACCTTC
TRBV18	TRBD1	TRBJ2-1	-	CASSPFQGVDNEQFF	TGTGCCAGCTCACCATTCCAGGGGGTGGACAATGAGCAGTTCTTC
TRBV10-3	-	TRBJ1-1	-	CAISERGFRTEAFF	TGTGCCATCAGTGAGAGGGGTTTTCGCACTGAAGCTTTCTTT
TRBV5-5	-	TRBJ2-7	-	CASSTSGWLGQYF	TGTGCCAGCAGCACCTCAGGGTGGTTGGGTCAGTACTTC
TRBV9	-	TRBJ2-3	-	CASSVGTDTQYF	TGTGCCAGCAGCGTAGGAACAGATACGCAGTATTTT
TRBV19	TRBD1	TRBJ1-1	-	CATTQTGANTEAFF	TGTGCCACCACCCAGACAGGGGCCAACACTGAAGCTTTCTTT